This is a list of T cell receptor beta chains from one sample in a study of T cells after posttransplantation cyclophosphamide. TCRdb's table, derived via immunoSEQ multiplex PCR, lists solely in-frame clones and lacks some. The data contain about 8,000 clones, roughly nine tenths of them singletons. Sequencing used CD4+ T cells sorted from blood, obtained 1404 days after allogeneic stem cell transplant with posttransplant cyclophosphamide. These TCRs come from a female patient aged 50-65 years who received an allogeneic stem cell transplant from a related donor, was CMV-positive, and had no GVHD. Part of the T cell pool may stem from the graft donor. Each CDR3 is given with its conserved first and last residue. D genes are given only for firm matches.

J | D | V | CDR3
TRBJ1-2 | TRBD1 | TRBV2 | CASSGRGADRARSYTF
TRBJ1-5 | TRBD1 | TRBV7-2 | CASSFSGAGTGVRNQPQHF
TRBJ2-3 | . | TRBV27 | CASSTLASTDTQYF
TRBJ1-5 | . | TRBV15 | CATSSSKFGDVGGPQHF
TRBJ2-1 | TRBD1 | TRBV7-3 | CASSLRDRAPYNEQFF
TRBJ2-2 | . | TRBV7-3 | CASRPQGNTGELFF
TRBJ1-2 | TRBD1 | TRBV5-4 | CASSRVGAGGGYTF
TRBJ2-3 | . | TRBV5-8 | CASSLGARRYTDTQYF
TRBJ2-2 | TRBD1 | TRBV18 | CASSWTGDTGELFF
TRBJ2-1 | . | TRBV28 | CASSQFTEQFF
TRBJ1-1 | TRBD1 | TRBV28 | CASSLQGGTEAFF
TRBJ2-3 | . | TRBV28 | CASSLVRLLGPGTDTQYF
TRBJ2-1 | . | TRBV7-3 | CASSARGEVLGYNEQFF
TRBJ2-7 | . | TRBV9 | CASSVSGGAGSYEQYF
TRBJ1-1 | . | TRBV29-1 | CSVRQDQSTEAFF